What follows describes a single T cell receptor beta chain. The junction departs from the called germline gene at one end, perhaps through a read error. The data were taken from a study of T cell responses to AZD1222 COVID-19 vaccine. Looked up from germline, CDR1 is LNHDA and CDR2 is SQIVND (reference sequence). CDR3 length: 10 residues. Repertoires were generated with immunoSEQ multiplex PCR, while TCRdb's copy carries only in-frame clones and drops some. The profile covers around 120,000 clones, with about 87% appearing a single time and under 9% taken by the ten largest. This chain links TRBV19 with TRBJ2-1; D gene uncertain. This clonotype was sampled from an adult in good health. Sequenced material: peripheral blood, taken on day 0 of AZD1222 vaccination. CDR3: CPSSYNEQFF. The CDR3 DNA follows: TGTCCCAGCTCCTACAATGAGCAGTTCTTC.